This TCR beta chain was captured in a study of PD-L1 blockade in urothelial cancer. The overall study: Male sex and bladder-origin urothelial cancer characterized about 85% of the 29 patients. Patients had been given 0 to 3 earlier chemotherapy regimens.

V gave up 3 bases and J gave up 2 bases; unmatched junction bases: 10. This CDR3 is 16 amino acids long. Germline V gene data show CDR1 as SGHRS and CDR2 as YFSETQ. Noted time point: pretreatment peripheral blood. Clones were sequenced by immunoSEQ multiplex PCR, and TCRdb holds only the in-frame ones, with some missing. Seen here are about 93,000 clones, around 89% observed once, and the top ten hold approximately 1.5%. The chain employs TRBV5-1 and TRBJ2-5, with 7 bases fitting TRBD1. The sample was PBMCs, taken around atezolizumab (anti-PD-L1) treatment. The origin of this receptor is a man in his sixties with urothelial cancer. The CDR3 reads CASSSRPGGGQETQYF. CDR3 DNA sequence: TGCGCCAGCAGCTCCCGACCAGGGGGTGGGCAAGAGACCCAGTACTTC.